One and the same sample provided the 13 T cell receptor beta chains below, sequenced in a study of blood T cells in healthy people across ages. It was with a sample-barcoded 5' primer and a J-beta primer mix that a second PCR of about 6 to 12 cycles was run. One entry per CDR3 protein, called by TCRdb with MiXCR from the 5' RACE reads. The sample contains hundreds of thousands of distinct CDR3 sequences, around 24% of which appear only once. These same data were also listed under a study on T cells of mothers and their children.

The sample comprised blood. These receptors came from a boy younger than 18 in good health.

The chain carries TRBV28 and TRBJ2-1, with 12 bases matching TRBD2. CDR1 is MDHEN and CDR2 is SYDVKM in the germline V gene. Germline trimming cut 5 bases from V and 3 bases from J; bases unmatched to any gene: 17. This CDR3 is built from 20 residues. The CDR3 sequence is CASSLTTQLAGGFFYNEQFF. The CDR3, as DNA: TGTGCCAGCAGTCTGACAACCCAACTAGCGGGGGGTTTTTTCTACAATGAGCAGTTCTTC. The whole variable domain, remainder taken from reference TRBV28 and TRBJ2-1, is DVKVTQSSRYLVKRTGEKVFLECVQDMDHENMFWYRQDPGLGLRLIYFSYDVKMKEKGDIPEGYSVSREKKERFSLILESASTNQTSMYLCASSLTTQLAGGFFYNEQFFGPGTRLTVL.

The chain recombines TRBV12-3 or TRBV12-4 with TRBJ2-6, with 8 bases that match TRBD1. The J segment lost 1 base and the V segment lost 6 bases, leaving 8 bases of the junction unmatched. This CDR3 has 17 amino acids. The CDR3 region has the DNA TGTGCCAGCAGCAGGGGACAGGCGGTTTCTGGGGCCAACGTCCTGACTTTC. Protein: CASSRGQAVSGANVLTF.

The chain is built from TRBV6-6 and TRBJ2-4; 9 nucleotides match TRBD2. The CDR3 extends over 17 amino acids. Germline V gene data show CDR1 as MNHNY and CDR2 as SVGAGI (reference sequence). The junction had 9 bases not matched to a gene; V was cut back by 2 bases and J by 4 bases. CDR3: CASSYDGATSGKNIQYF. The CDR3 DNA sequence: TGTGCCAGCAGTTACGATGGGGCTACTAGCGGGAAAAACATTCAGTACTTC.

This chain joins TRBV5-1 and TRBJ1-2; unclear D gene. V was cut by 7 bases and J by 3 bases, with 10 bases left in between. Germline CDR1 is SGHRS and CDR2 is YFSETQ. The CDR3 covers 12 residues. As DNA, the CDR3 is TGCGCCAGCGGTCAAGAGGACTATGGCTACACCTTC. Amino acid sequence: CASGQEDYGYTF.

This clonotype has a handful of counts. The chain carries TRBV7-2 and TRBJ2-5; 12 bases match TRBD2. The CDR3 sequence is 17 residues long. V trimming: 0 bases; J trimming: 5 bases; junction bases outside the gene matches: 7. Germline-derived CDR1 and CDR2 are SGHTA and FQGNSA. The CDR3 DNA sequence: TGTGCCAGCAGCTTAGCCGCAACTAGCGGGGGGCGGGAGACCCAGTACTTC. Its protein is CASSLAATSGGRETQYF.

This clonotype was seen at least ten times. The chain carries TRBV7-2 and TRBJ2-3; D tentatively reads TRBD1 or TRBD2 (7 bases each). The V end lost 0 bases, the J end lost 4 bases, and 11 bases lay between the germline ends. The CDR3 has 15 residues. Germline CDR1 reads SGHTA; CDR2 reads FQGNSA. CDR3 loop: CASSLAGGGADTQYF. In DNA form, the CDR3 reads TGTGCCAGCAGCTTAGCGGGAGGGGGCGCAGATACGCAGTATTTT. The full variable domain, completed using reference TRBV7-2 and TRBJ2-3, is GAGVSQSPSNKVTEKGKDVELRCDPISGHTALYWYRQSLGQGLEFLIYFQGNSAPDKSGLPSDRFSAERTGGSVSTLTIQRTQQEDSAVYLCASSLAGGGADTQYFGPGTRLTVL.

The chain is built from TRBV28 and TRBJ2-5, with 7 positions matching TRBD2. The last part of the DNA fits TRBJ2-1 better; the J call may be wrong. Germline values: CDR1 MDHEN, CDR2 SYDVKM. This CDR3 has 19 amino acids. CDR3 nucleotides: TGTGCCAGCAGCCTAATCCGGGCGGGGAGGGGTCTGGGTCGCAATGAGCAGTTCTTC. This sequence encodes CASSLIRAGRGLGRNEQFF.

This chain uses TRBV27 with TRBJ1-4; D may be TRBD1 (5 bases). The germline V and J ends were trimmed by 4 bases and 4 bases, with 10 bases remaining between them. The CDR3 runs to 14 residues. CDR1 is MNHEY, CDR2 SMNVEV, per germline (reference sequence). CDR3 DNA sequence: TGTGCCAGCAGTTCGGGACGGTATAATGAAAAACTGTTTTTT. Amino acids: CASSSGRYNEKLFF. Supplemented by reference TRBV27 and TRBJ1-4, the full variable domain reads EAQVTQNPRYLITVTGKKLTVTCSQNMNHEYMSWYRQDPGLGLRQIYYSMNVEVTDKGDVPEGYKVSRKEKRNFPLILESPSPNQTSLYFCASSSGRYNEKLFFGSGTQLSVL.

The chain has TRBV13 and TRBJ2-5; D is tentatively TRBD1 or TRBD2 (5 bases each). Trimming removed 7 bases at V and 5 bases at J, with 20 bases between. Germline loops: CDR1 PRHDT, CDR2 FYEKMQ (reference sequence). The CDR3 has 15 residues. This CDR3 reads CASIFFGARRETQYF. The CDR3 bases are TGTGCCAGCATCTTTTTCGGGGCTCGGAGGGAGACCCAGTACTTC.

This clonotype was seen more than once but under ten times. J is TRBJ1-1 and V is TRBV29-1; 8 bases map to TRBD1. Germline CDR1 is SQVTM and CDR2 is ANQGSEA. The CDR3 runs 15 residues. V shed 5 bases, J shed 5 bases, and the junction held 13 bases outside the gene matches. The CDR3 DNA is TGCAGCGTTTCTTACGAGGACAGGGAGAGGACTGAAGCTTTCTTT. Amino acids: CSVSYEDRERTEAFF.

The sample holds a few counts of this clonotype. The junction and the germline gene differ at one end; a read error may be behind it. The chain employs TRBV20-1 and TRBJ2-2; D is perhaps TRBD2 (5 bases). The CDR3 is 15 amino acids. From germline, CDR1 is DFQATT and CDR2 SNEGSKA (reference sequence). Written as DNA, the CDR3 is TGCAGTGCTAGCCGACCGGAGACTAACACCGGGGAACTGTTTTTT. It is translated as CSASRPETNTGELFF.

This clonotype was detected a few times. The chain uses TRBV20-1 and TRBJ2-5; unclear D gene. The CDR3 loop spans 14 amino acids. V was cut by 6 bases and J by 2 bases, with 16 bases left in between. CDR1 and CDR2 from the germline V gene are DFQATT and SNEGSKA (reference sequence). CDR3 in amino acids: CSAIRLGEQETQYF. CDR3 DNA sequence: TGCAGTGCGATAAGACTTGGGGAACAAGAGACCCAGTACTTC.

This rearrangement joins TRBV20-1 to TRBJ1-1, with D perhaps TRBD1 (6 bases). The CDR3 covers 14 residues. V was cut by 0 bases and J by 7 bases, with 15 bases left in between. The germline CDR1 and CDR2 sequences are DFQATT and SNEGSKA (reference sequence). Written as DNA, the CDR3 is TGCAGTGCTAGAGATCTAGGGGGGCTGGATGAAGCTTTCTTT. Its translation: CSARDLGGLDEAFF.